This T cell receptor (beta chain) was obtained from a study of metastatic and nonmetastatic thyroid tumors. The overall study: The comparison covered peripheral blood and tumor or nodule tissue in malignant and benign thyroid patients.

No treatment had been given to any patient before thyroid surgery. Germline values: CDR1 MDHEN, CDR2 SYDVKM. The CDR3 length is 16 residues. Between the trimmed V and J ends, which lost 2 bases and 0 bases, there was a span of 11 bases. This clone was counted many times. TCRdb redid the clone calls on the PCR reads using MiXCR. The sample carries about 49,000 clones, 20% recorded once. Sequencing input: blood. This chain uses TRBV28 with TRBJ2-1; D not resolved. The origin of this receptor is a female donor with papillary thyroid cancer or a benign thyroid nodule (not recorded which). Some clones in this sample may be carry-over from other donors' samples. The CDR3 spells CASSLIGNSSYNEQFF. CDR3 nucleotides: TGTGCCAGCAGTTTAATAGGGAATAGCTCCTACAATGAGCAGTTCTTC.